These T cell receptor beta chains were read from a single sample in a study of T cell repertoires in aging, cancer and after chemotherapy. Each CDR3 protein gets one entry after TCRdb re-called the multiplex PCR reads with MiXCR. The sample shows fewer than 12,000 distinct CDR3 sequences, more than 25% of them seen only once. The sample comprised blood. Every receptor here comes from a human donor in good health. Each CDR3 is given with its conserved first and last residue. D genes are given only for firm matches. Expanded clones get a size class; other rows say once, few or many, or leave the size out.

d_gene	j_gene	abundance	v_gene	len	CDR3aa	CDR3nt
TRBD1	TRBJ2-2	medium-sized	TRBV12-3/TRBV12-4	14	CASRGTGFTGELFF	TGTGCCAGCAGGGGGACAGGCTTTACCGGGGAGCTGTTTTTT
-	TRBJ1-1	-	TRBV10-3	14	CAISDMGKNTEAFF	TGTGCCATCAGTGATATGGGGAAAAACACTGAAGCTTTCTTT
-	TRBJ1-4	medium-sized	TRBV5-6	14	CASSEGVTNEKLFF	TGTGCCAGCAGCGAGGGTGTAACTAATGAAAAACTGTTTTTT
-	TRBJ2-5	-	TRBV18	13	CASSPPAPETQYF	TGTGCCAGCTCACCACCGGCCCCAGAGACCCAGTACTTC
-	TRBJ1-6	few	TRBV6-5	13	CASRTEHNSPLHF	TGTGCCAGCCGAACCGAGCATAATTCACCCCTCCACTTT
-	TRBJ1-5	medium-sized	TRBV30	13	CAWSVQGNQPQHF	TGTGCCTGGAGTGTACAAGGCAATCAGCCCCAGCATTTT
TRBD2	TRBJ2-1	-	TRBV20-1	14	CSASGTSSYNEQFF	TGCAGTGCCTCCGGGACTAGCTCCTACAATGAGCAGTTCTTC
-	TRBJ1-2	-	TRBV20-1	12	CSARVEDGGYTF	TGCAGTGCTAGAGTTGAGGATGGAGGCTACACCTTC
-	TRBJ2-3	medium-sized	TRBV19	14	CASSITTVTDTQYF	TGTGCCAGTAGTATAACGACGGTCACAGATACGCAGTATTTT
TRBD1	TRBJ2-6	few	TRBV5-1	17	CASSSGQVYSGANVLTF	TGCGCCAGCAGCTCGGGACAGGTATACTCTGGGGCCAACGTCCTGACTTTC
TRBD1	TRBJ1-5	medium-sized	TRBV15	15	CATGTGLRGNQPQHF	TGTGCCACCGGGACAGGTCTTCGGGGCAATCAGCCCCAGCATTTT
-	TRBJ1-1	-	TRBV5-4	14	CASSLRPLINEAFF	TGTGCCAGCAGCTTGCGGCCACTCATAAATGAAGCTTTCTTT
-	TRBJ1-4	few	TRBV29-1	14	CSAGEGGGDEKLFF	TGCAGCGCTGGAGAGGGGGGAGGGGATGAAAAACTGTTTTTT
-	TRBJ1-4	-	TRBV7-4	14	CASSPQVGEEKLFF	TGTGCCAGCAGCCCCCAGGTCGGGGAGGAAAAACTGTTTTTT
TRBD1	TRBJ2-4	-	TRBV6-2/TRBV6-3	16	CASMNYERGTGILQYF	TGTGCCAGCATGAATTATGAAAGAGGGACAGGGATCCTTCAGTACTTC
TRBD1	TRBJ1-4	few	TRBV6-5	14	CASSSGTGNEKLFF	TGTGCCAGCAGTTCCGGGACAGGGAATGAAAAACTGTTTTTT
-	TRBJ2-1	few	TRBV6-1	15	CASAFGGSSYNEQFF	TGTGCCAGCGCTTTCGGGGGAAGCTCCTACAATGAGCAGTTCTTC
-	TRBJ2-7	few	TRBV6-5	16	CASSNLQRVISYEQYF	TGTGCCAGCAGTAACCTCCAGCGGGTCATCTCCTACGAGCAGTACTTC
-	TRBJ2-3	-	TRBV20-1	13	CSATGPSTDTQYF	TGCAGTGCTACCGGACCTAGCACAGATACGCAGTATTTT
TRBD2	TRBJ2-1	medium-sized	TRBV27	15	CASSPREGTYNEQFF	TGTGCCAGCAGTCCGCGGGAGGGAACCTACAATGAGCAGTTCTTC
-	TRBJ2-4	once	TRBV6-5	18	CASSYSTINRPGENIQYF	TGTGCCAGCAGTTACTCGACGATTAACAGGCCTGGGGAAAACATTCAGTACTTC
-	TRBJ2-6	-	TRBV5-4	16	CASSFPEFSGANVLTF	TGTGCCAGCAGCTTTCCGGAGTTCTCTGGGGCCAACGTCCTGACTTTC
TRBD1	TRBJ1-2	medium-sized	TRBV29-1	12	CSVQQGSYGYTF	TGCAGCGTCCAACAGGGGAGCTATGGCTACACCTTC
-	TRBJ1-2	few	TRBV30	15	CAWCIPGAEWYGYTF	TGTGCCTGGTGTATCCCAGGGGCGGAATGGTATGGCTACACCTTC
-	TRBJ1-1	-	TRBV19	13	CASSVKVDTEAFF	TGTGCCAGTAGTGTCAAGGTGGACACTGAAGCTTTCTTT
-	TRBJ2-3	-	TRBV4-2	14	CASSPSPGEDTQYF	TGTGCCAGCAGCCCCTCTCCGGGAGAAGATACGCAGTATTTT
-	TRBJ2-7	few	TRBV6-4	11	CASSDSGEQYF	TGTGCCAGCAGTGACTCCGGGGAGCAGTACTTC
-	TRBJ2-1	-	TRBV29-1	12	CSVYGYRNKQFF	TGCAGCGTTTATGGGTATAGGAATAAGCAGTTCTTC
TRBD1	TRBJ2-7	-	TRBV6-5	15	CASTPTQGAGYEQYF	TGTGCCAGCACCCCGACCCAGGGGGCAGGCTACGAGCAGTACTTC